The clone carrying this T cell receptor (beta chain) was picked up a small number of times. The antigen remains undetermined. The record originates from a study of T cells after yellow fever vaccination. Overall study results and limits: Peaking on day 5 versus 15, the secondary response was faster but weaker. FACS-sorted repertoires could contain abundant clonotypes contaminating from the bulk population. Subsequent to the booster, the majority of primary-vaccination clones reappeared (96% CD4, 85% to 90% CD8).

Each CDR3 protein gets one entry after TCRdb re-called the 5' RACE reads with MiXCR. The data hold some 320,000 distinct CDR3 sequences, with roughly 4.3% observed a single time. Germline V gene lookup returns CDR1 SGHDT and CDR2 YYEEEE. This CDR3 is 14 amino acids long. The V end lost 2 bases, the J end lost 6 bases, and 13 bases lay between the germline ends. Specimen: PBMCs, collected 5 days after the yellow fever booster vaccination. The sequence was obtained from a man between 18 and 35 years old who received the YFV17D yellow fever vaccine. The chain employs TRBV5-6 and TRBJ2-3; D is possibly TRBD2 (6 bases). CDR3 sequence: CASSFGGVVDTQYF. In DNA form, the CDR3 reads TGTGCCAGCAGCTTTGGAGGGGTGGTGGATACGCAGTATTTT.